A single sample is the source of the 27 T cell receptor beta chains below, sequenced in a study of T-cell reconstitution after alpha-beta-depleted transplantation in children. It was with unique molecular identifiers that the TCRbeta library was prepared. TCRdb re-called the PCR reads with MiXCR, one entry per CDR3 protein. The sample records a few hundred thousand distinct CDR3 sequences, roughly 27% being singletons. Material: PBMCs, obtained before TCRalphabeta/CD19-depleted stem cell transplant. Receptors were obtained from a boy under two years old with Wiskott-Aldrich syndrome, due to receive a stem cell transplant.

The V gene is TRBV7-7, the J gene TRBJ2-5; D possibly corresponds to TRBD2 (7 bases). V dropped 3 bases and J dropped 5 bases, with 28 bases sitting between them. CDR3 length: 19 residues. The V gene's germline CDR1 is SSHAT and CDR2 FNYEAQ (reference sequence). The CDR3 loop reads CASSFPNKIREGQGETQYF. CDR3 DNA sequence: TGTGCCAGCAGCTTCCCCAATAAAATCAGGGAGGGCCAGGGGGAGACCCAGTACTTC.

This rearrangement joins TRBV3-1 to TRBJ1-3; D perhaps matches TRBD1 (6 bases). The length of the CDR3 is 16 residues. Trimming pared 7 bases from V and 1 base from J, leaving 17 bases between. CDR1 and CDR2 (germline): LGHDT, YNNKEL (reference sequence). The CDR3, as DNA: TGTGCCAGCACCCTACTAACAGGGAAGTCTGGAAACACCATATATTTT. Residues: CASTLLTGKSGNTIYF.

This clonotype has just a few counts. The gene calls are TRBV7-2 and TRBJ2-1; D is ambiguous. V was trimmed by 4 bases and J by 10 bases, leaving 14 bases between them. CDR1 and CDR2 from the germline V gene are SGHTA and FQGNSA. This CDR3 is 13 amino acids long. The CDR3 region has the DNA TGTGCCAGCAGCTCCCCCTTACTGTCGGAGCAGTTCTTC. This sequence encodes CASSSPLLSEQFF.

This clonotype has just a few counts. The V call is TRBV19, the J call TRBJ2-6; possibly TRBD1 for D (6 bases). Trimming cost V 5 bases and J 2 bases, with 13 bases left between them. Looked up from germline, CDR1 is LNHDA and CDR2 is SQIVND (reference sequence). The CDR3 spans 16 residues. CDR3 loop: CASSLLRGPGANVLTF. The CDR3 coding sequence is TGTGCCAGTAGTCTCCTCAGGGGACCTGGGGCCAACGTCCTGACTTTC.

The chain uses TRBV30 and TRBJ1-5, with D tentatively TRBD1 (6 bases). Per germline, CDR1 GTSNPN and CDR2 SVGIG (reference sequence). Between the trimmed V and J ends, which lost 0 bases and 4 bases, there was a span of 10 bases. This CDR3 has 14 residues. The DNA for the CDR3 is TGTGCCTGGAGTGTACAGGGAGGAAATCAGCCCCAGCATTTT. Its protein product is CAWSVQGGNQPQHF. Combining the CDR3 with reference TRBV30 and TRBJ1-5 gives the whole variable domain SQTIHQWPATLVQPVGSPLSLECTVEGTSNPNLYWYRQAAGRGLQLLFYSVGIGQISSEVPQNLSASRPQDRQFILSSKKLLLSDSGFYLCAWSVQGGNQPQHFGDGTRLSIL.

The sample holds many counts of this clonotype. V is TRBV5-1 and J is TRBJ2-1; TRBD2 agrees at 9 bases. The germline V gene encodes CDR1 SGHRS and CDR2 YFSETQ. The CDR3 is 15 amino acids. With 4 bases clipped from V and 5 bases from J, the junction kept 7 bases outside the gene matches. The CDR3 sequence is CASSPGLAANNEQFF. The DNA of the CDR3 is TGCGCCAGCAGCCCGGGACTAGCAGCAAACAATGAGCAGTTCTTC. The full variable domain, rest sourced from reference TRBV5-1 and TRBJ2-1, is KAGVTQTPRYLIKTRGQQVTLSCSPISGHRSVSWYQQTPGQGLQFLFEYFSETQRNKGNFPGRFSGRQFSNSRSEMNVSTLELGDSALYLCASSPGLAANNEQFFGPGTRLTVL.

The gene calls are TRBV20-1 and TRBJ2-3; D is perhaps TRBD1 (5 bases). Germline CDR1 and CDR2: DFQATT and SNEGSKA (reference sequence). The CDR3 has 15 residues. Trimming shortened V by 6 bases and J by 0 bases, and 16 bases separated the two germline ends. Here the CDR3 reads CSAEDRPTSTDTQYF. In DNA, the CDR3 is TGCAGTGCAGAAGACAGACCGACTAGCACAGATACGCAGTATTTT.

The CDR3 region has the DNA TGTGCCAGCAGTCCCCGAGGCGGGGCACCGAGGGAAAAACTGTTTTTT. Residues: CASSPRGGAPREKLFF. This chain connects TRBV28 to TRBJ1-4, with D possibly matching TRBD1 (5 bases). The CDR3 is 16 amino acids. Germline V lookup: CDR1 MDHEN, CDR2 SYDVKM. Trimming left V 5 bases short and J 8 bases short, with 21 bases between.

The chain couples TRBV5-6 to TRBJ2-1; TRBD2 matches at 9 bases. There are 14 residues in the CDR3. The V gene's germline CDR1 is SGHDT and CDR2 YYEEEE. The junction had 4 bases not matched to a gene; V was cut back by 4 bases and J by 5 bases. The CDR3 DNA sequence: TGTGCCAGCAGCCTCGGACTAGCGAACAATGAGCAGTTCTTC. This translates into CASSLGLANNEQFF.

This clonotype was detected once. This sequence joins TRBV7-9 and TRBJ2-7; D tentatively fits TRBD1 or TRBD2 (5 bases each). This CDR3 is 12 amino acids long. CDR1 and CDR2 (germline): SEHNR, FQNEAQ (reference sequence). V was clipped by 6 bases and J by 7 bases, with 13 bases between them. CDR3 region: CASSQGTSEQYF. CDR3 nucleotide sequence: TGTGCCAGCAGTCAGGGAACTAGTGAGCAGTACTTC.

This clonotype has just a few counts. The CDR3 protein is CAINNILDTGELFF. Written as DNA, the CDR3 is TGTGCCATCAATAACATTTTGGACACCGGGGAGCTGTTTTTT. V usage is TRBV10-3 and J usage is TRBJ2-2, with unresolved D. The CDR3 loop spans 14 amino acids. The V gene's germline CDR1 is ENHRY and CDR2 SYGVKD. The V end lost 7 bases, the J end lost 3 bases, and 12 bases lay between the germline ends.

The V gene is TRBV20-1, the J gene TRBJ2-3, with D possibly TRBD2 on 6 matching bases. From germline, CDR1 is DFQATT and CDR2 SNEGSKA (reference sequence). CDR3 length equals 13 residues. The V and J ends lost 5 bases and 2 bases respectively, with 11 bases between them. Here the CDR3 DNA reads TGCAGTGCTTGGGACTCACACACAGATACGCAGTATTTT. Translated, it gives CSAWDSHTDTQYF.

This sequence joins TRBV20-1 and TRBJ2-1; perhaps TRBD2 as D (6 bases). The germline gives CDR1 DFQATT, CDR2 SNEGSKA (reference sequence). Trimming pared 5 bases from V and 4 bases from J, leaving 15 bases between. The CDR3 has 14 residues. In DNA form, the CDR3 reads TGCAGTGCTCACCTCGGTGGGGGGTACAATGAGCAGTTCTTC. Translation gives CSAHLGGGYNEQFF.

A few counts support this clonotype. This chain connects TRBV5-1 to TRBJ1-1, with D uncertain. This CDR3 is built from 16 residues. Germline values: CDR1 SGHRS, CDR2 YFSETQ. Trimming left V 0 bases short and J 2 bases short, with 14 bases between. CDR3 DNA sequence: TGCGCCAGCAGCTTGGGGTTAGGTGGATCCAACACTGAAGCTTTCTTT. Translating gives CASSLGLGGSNTEAFF. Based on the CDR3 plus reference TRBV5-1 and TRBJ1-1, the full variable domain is KAGVTQTPRYLIKTRGQQVTLSCSPISGHRSVSWYQQTPGQGLQFLFEYFSETQRNKGNFPGRFSGRQFSNSRSEMNVSTLELGDSALYLCASSLGLGGSNTEAFFGQGTRLTVV.

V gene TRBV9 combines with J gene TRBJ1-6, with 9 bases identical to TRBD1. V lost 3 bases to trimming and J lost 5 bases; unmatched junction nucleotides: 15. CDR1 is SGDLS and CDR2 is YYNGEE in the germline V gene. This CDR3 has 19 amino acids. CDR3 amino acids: CASSADRGKLKGDNSPLHF. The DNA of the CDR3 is TGTGCCAGCAGCGCAGACAGGGGGAAGTTGAAGGGGGATAATTCACCCCTCCACTTT.

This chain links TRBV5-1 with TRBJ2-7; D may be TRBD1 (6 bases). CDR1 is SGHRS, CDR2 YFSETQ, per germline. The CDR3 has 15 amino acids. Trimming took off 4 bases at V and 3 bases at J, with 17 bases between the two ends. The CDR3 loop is CASSIRTEPNYEQYF. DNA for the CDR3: TGCGCCAGCAGCATAAGGACAGAACCTAACTACGAGCAGTACTTC.

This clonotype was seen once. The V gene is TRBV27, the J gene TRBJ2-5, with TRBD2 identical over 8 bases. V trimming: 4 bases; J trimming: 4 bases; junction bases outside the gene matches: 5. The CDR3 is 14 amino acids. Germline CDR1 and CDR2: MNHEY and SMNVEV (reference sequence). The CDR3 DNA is TGTGCCAGCAGTTCCAGCGGGAGACCAGAGACCCAGTACTTC. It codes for CASSSSGRPETQYF.

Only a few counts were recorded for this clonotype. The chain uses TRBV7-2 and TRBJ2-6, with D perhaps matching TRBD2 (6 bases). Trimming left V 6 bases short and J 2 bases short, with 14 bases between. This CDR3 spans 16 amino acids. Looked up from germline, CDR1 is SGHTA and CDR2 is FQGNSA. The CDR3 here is CASSLYGRTGANVLTF. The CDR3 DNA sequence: TGTGCCAGCAGTTTGTACGGGAGAACTGGGGCCAACGTCCTGACTTTC.

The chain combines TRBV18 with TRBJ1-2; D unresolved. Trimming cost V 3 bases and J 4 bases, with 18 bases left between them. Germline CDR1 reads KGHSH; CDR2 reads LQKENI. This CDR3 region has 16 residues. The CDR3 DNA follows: TGTGCCAGCTCACCCACCACCGTTCCACCTACCTATGGCTACACCTTC. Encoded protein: CASSPTTVPPTYGYTF.

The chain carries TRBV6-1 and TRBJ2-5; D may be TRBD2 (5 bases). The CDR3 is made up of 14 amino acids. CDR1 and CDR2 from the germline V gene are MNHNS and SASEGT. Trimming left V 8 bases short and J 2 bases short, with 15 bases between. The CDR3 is CASVVGAVQETQYF. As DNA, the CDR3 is TGTGCCAGCGTGGTGGGAGCGGTACAAGAGACCCAGTACTTC.

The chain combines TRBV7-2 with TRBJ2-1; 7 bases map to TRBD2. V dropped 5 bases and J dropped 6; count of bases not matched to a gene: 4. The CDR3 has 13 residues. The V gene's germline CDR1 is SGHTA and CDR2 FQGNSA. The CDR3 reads CASSTGLVNEQFF. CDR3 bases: TGTGCCAGCAGCACCGGACTAGTCAATGAGCAGTTCTTC.

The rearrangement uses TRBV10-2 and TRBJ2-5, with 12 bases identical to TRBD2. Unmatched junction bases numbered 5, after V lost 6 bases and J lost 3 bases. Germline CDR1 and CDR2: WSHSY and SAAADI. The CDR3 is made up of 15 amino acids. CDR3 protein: CASRPLAGGKETQYF. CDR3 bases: TGCGCCAGCAGACCTCTAGCGGGAGGGAAAGAGACCCAGTACTTC.

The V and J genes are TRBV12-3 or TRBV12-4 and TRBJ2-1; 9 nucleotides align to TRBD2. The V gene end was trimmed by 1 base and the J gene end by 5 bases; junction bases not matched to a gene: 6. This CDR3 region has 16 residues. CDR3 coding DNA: TGTGCCAGCAGTTTAGTAGGAGCGGGAGGCAACAATGAGCAGTTCTTC. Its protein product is CASSLVGAGGNNEQFF.

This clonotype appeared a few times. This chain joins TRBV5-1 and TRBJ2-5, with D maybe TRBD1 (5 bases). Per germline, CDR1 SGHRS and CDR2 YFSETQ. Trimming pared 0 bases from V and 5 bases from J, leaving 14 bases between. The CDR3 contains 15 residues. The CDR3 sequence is CASSLGVGRGETQYF. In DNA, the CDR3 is TGCGCCAGCAGCTTGGGTGTCGGTAGGGGTGAGACCCAGTACTTC.

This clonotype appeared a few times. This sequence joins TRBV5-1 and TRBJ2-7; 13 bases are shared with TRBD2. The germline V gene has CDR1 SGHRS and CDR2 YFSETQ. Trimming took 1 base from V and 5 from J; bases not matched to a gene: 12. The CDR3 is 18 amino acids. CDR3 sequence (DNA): TGCGCCAGCAGCTTGAGAGGACTAGCGGGAGTCCGTTCCCACGAGCAGTACTTC. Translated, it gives CASSLRGLAGVRSHEQYF.

CDR3 amino acids: CSVVGTGAPYNEQFF. CDR3 nucleotides: TGCAGCGTTGTCGGGACAGGGGCACCCTACAATGAGCAGTTCTTC. The chain combines TRBV29-1 with TRBJ2-1; 10 bases are a match to TRBD1. The germline CDR1 and CDR2 sequences are SQVTM and ANQGSEA. Trimming removed 4 bases from V and 2 bases from J; junction bases left unmatched: 5. The CDR3 is made up of 15 amino acids.

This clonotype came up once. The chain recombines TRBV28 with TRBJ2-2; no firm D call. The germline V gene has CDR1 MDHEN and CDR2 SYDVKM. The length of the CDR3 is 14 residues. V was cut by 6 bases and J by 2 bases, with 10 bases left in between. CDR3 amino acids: CASRRSGNTGELFF. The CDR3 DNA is TGTGCCAGCAGACGAAGTGGCAACACCGGGGAGCTGTTTTTT.